The 30 T cell receptor beta chains given below trace back to one sample, sequenced in a study of blood T cells in healthy people across ages. Primers used in a second PCR of roughly 7 to 11 cycles were a sample-barcoded 5' primer and a J-beta primer mix. In TCRdb, the 5' RACE reads were re-called with MiXCR into one record per CDR3 protein. The table shows hundreds of thousands of distinct CDR3 sequences, with about 34% occurring only once. The sequenced material came from blood. The receptors shown here come from a woman at least 80 years old in good health.

This clonotype has a count of ten or more. This chain links TRBV6-1 with TRBJ1-5; 8 nucleotides agree with TRBD1. Germline assignment: CDR1 MNHNS and CDR2 SASEGT. The junction had 4 bases not matched to a gene; V was cut back by 7 bases and J by 2 bases. The CDR3 is 14 residues long. CDR3: CASTDRVGNQPQHF. The CDR3 DNA reads as TGTGCCAGCACGGACAGGGTTGGCAATCAGCCCCAGCATTTT.

The rearrangement joins TRBV6-2 or TRBV6-3 to TRBJ2-7, with TRBD1 identical over 7 bases. The CDR3 is made up of 19 amino acids. The junction had 22 bases not matched to a gene; V was cut back by 8 bases and J by 0 bases. CDR1 is MNHEY, CDR2 SVGEGT, per germline. CDR3 residues: CASESYYPWDSQSSYEQYF. The CDR3 region has the DNA TGTGCCAGCGAATCGTACTACCCATGGGACAGCCAAAGCTCCTACGAGCAGTACTTC.

This clonotype was counted many times. This CDR3 is CASSLFGSNQPQHF. The CDR3 DNA sequence: TGTGCCAGCAGCCTCTTCGGGTCTAATCAGCCCCAGCATTTT. This rearrangement joins TRBV7-2 to TRBJ1-5; unclear D gene. Germline CDR1 SGHTA, CDR2 FQGNSA. The CDR3 covers 14 residues. The ends were cut back, 5 bases at V and 4 bases at J, with 12 bases in the middle.

About this clonotype itself: A much larger clone differs by one base, so this may be a read error. The J gene is TRBJ2-1, the V gene TRBV12-5; D unresolved. With the DNA end fitting TRBJ2-7 better, the J assignment may be wrong. CDR1 is LGHNT, CDR2 FRNRAP, per germline. The CDR3 has 14 amino acids. The DNA of the CDR3 is TGTGCTAGTGGTTTGGACAGCTCCTACAATGAGCAGTACTTC. Translation gives CASGLDSSYNEQYF.

This clonotype was seen more than once but under ten times. The rearrangement links TRBV7-3 to TRBJ2-5, with 8 bases lining up with TRBD1. The V gene end was trimmed by 1 base and the J gene end by 11 bases; junction bases not matched to a gene: 6. This CDR3 is 13 amino acids long. The germline V gene encodes CDR1 SGHTA and CDR2 FQGTGA. This chain's CDR3 is CASSLKTGGPQYF. The CDR3 region has the DNA TGTGCCAGCAGCTTAAAAACAGGGGGTCCGCAGTACTTC.

Ten or more counts support this clonotype. The chain links TRBV20-1 to TRBJ1-5; perhaps TRBD1 as D (5 bases). This CDR3 has 14 residues. Trimming stripped 1 base from V and 1 base from J, with 8 bases between. Germline V CDR1 and CDR2: DFQATT, SNEGSKA (reference sequence). CDR3 in amino acids: CSARGGGSNQPQHF. CDR3 in DNA: TGCAGTGCTAGAGGGGGGGGAAGCAATCAGCCCCAGCATTTT.

This clonotype was recorded at least ten times. The chain links TRBV20-1 to TRBJ2-7, with D possibly TRBD1 on 5 matching bases. V was cut by 7 bases and J by 0 bases, with 16 bases left in between. CDR1 and CDR2 (germline): DFQATT, SNEGSKA (reference sequence). This CDR3 comprises 14 residues. In DNA, the CDR3 is TGCAGTGTCCAGGGTCTGTTGAACTCCTACGAGCAGTACTTC. This encodes CSVQGLLNSYEQYF.

This clonotype was counted a few times. One end of the junction varies from germline; a read error may be responsible. This chain joins TRBV10-3 and TRBJ1-4; a weak D match, TRBD1 (6 bases). This CDR3 spans 15 amino acids. The V gene's germline CDR1 is ENHRY and CDR2 SYGVKD. CDR3 loop: CAISESTGHNGKLFF. The CDR3, as DNA: TGTGCCATCAGTGAGTCGACAGGCCATAATGGAAAACTGTTTTTT.

This clonotype was found a few times. A single base separates this from a much larger clone, so it may be a read error. The genes are TRBV7-2 and TRBJ2-7; 8 bases fit TRBD1. The trim removed 3 bases at V and 1 base at J, leaving 5 bases unmatched. Germline lookup yields CDR1 SGHTA and CDR2 FQGNSA. This CDR3 contains 15 residues. CDR3 sequence: CASSLRTGSSYEQYF. DNA of the CDR3: TGTGCCAGCAGCTTGAGGACAGGGAGTTCCTACGAGCAGTACTTC.

The sample holds a few counts of this clonotype. The junction departs from germline at one end; a sequencing error may be responsible. This chain links TRBV12-3 or TRBV12-4 with TRBJ1-1; tentative D call: TRBD1 (6 bases). The length of the CDR3 is 15 residues. As DNA, the CDR3 is TGTGCCAGCAGGCCTCGAACAGGGCTGAACGCTGAAGCTTTCTTT. It is translated as CASRPRTGLNAEAFF.

This clonotype was counted a few times. Possible read error: a much larger clone is one base away. The V and J genes are TRBV27 and TRBJ2-7; possible D gene TRBD2, 5 bases. V shed 3 bases and J shed 7 bases, with 16 bases lying between them. The germline CDR1 and CDR2 sequences are MNHEY and SMNVEV (reference sequence). The CDR3 consists of 14 residues. DNA of the CDR3: TGTGCCAGCAGTTTTCGGGAAGCGTACAATGAGCAGTACTTC. This sequence encodes CASSFREAYNEQYF.

This clonotype was detected ten times or more. V is TRBV6-1 and J is TRBJ1-5; TRBD1 might be the D (5 bases). In germline, CDR1 is MNHNS, CDR2 SASEGT. The length of the CDR3 is 17 residues. V lost 5 bases and J lost 3, with 20 bases in between. The CDR3: CASSPVIGGANNQPQHF. Here the CDR3 DNA reads TGTGCCAGCAGTCCAGTGATCGGGGGAGCCAACAATCAGCCCCAGCATTTT.

The sample holds many counts of this clonotype. This chain links TRBV9 with TRBJ2-5, with TRBD1 matching over 11 bases. CDR1 and CDR2 from the germline V gene are SGDLS and YYNGEE. The CDR3 has 13 amino acids. Germline trimming cut 3 bases from V and 5 bases from J; bases unmatched to any gene: 0. The CDR3 loop reads CASSGDRGETQYF. The CDR3 nucleotides read TGTGCCAGCAGCGGGGACAGGGGGGAGACCCAGTACTTC. Full variable domain (outside the CDR3, taken from reference TRBV9 and TRBJ2-5): DSGVTQTPKHLITATGQRVTLRCSPRSGDLSVYWYQQSLDQGLQFLIQYYNGEERAKGNILERFSAQQFPDLHSELNLSSLELGDSALYFCASSGDRGETQYFGPGTRLLVL.

For this clonotype: This may arise from a read error, as a much more abundant clone is one base away. The V and J genes are TRBV28 and TRBJ2-3, with a tentative D call TRBD2 (7 bases). Trimming left V 8 bases short and J 4 bases short, with 16 bases between. The length of the CDR3 is 14 residues. Germline V CDR1 and CDR2: MDHEN, SYDVKM. This chain's CDR3 is CASVGWGGADTQYF. CDR3 coding DNA: TGTGCCAGCGTTGGCTGGGGGGGCGCAGATACGCAGTATTTT.

The chain combines TRBV6-2 or TRBV6-3 with TRBJ2-5; 7 nucleotides match TRBD2. Germline lookup yields CDR1 MNHEY and CDR2 SVGEGT. The CDR3 has 13 residues. V gave up 7 bases and J gave up 2 bases; unmatched junction bases: 4. The CDR3 is CASKASGQETQYF. CDR3 nucleotides: TGTGCCAGCAAGGCTAGCGGACAAGAGACCCAGTACTTC.

This clonotype showed up just a few times. This may be a read error, as it is one base from a much larger clone. The CDR3 DNA sequence: TGCAGGGCTATTGTCACAGATACGCAGTATTTT. This gives the protein CRAIVTDTQYF. This rearrangement joins TRBV20-1 to TRBJ2-3, with D unclear. The CDR3 has 11 amino acids. CDR1 DFQATT and CDR2 SNEGSKA come from the germline V gene (reference sequence).

V is TRBV20-1 and J is TRBJ1-6, with a tentative D call TRBD1 (5 bases). Germline V gives CDR1 DFQATT, CDR2 SNEGSKA (reference sequence). This CDR3 is built from 15 residues. The ends were cut back, 0 bases at V and 9 bases at J, with 15 bases in the middle. CDR3 loop: CSARDAGFGGSPLHF. The CDR3 nucleotides are TGCAGTGCTAGAGACGCGGGATTTGGGGGTTCACCCCTCCACTTT.

This rearrangement joins TRBV20-1 to TRBJ2-3; 9 nucleotides agree with TRBD1. Germline V gene sequence: CDR1 DFQATT, CDR2 SNEGSKA (reference sequence). There are 14 residues in the CDR3. The J segment lost 0 bases and the V segment lost 6 bases, leaving 4 bases of the junction unmatched. This CDR3 reads CSAGDRESTDTQYF. The CDR3 region has the DNA TGCAGTGCCGGGGACAGGGAAAGCACAGATACGCAGTATTTT.

This clonotype was seen repeatedly, ten times or more. The rearrangement links TRBV20-1 to TRBJ2-7, with 10 bases matching TRBD2. V lost 2 bases and J lost 2; bases outside the gene matches: 9. The CDR3 has 16 amino acids. Germline V gene data show CDR1 as DFQATT and CDR2 as SNEGSKA (reference sequence). The CDR3 spells CSARSAVGLAAYEQYF. The CDR3 nucleotides read TGCAGTGCTAGATCGGCGGTAGGACTAGCGGCCTACGAGCAGTACTTC.

The genes are TRBV6-6 and TRBJ1-2; D gene unclear. CDR1 MNHNY and CDR2 SVGAGI come from the germline V gene (reference sequence). This CDR3 has 10 residues. Trimming took off 6 bases at V and 8 bases at J, with 7 bases between the two ends. The CDR3 protein is CASSLLGYTF. The CDR3 DNA reads as TGTGCCAGCAGCCTACTCGGCTACACCTTC.

The sample holds a few counts of this clonotype. A read error is possible here, since a much larger clone lies one base away. The chain recombines TRBV7-9 with TRBJ2-1, with a possible D match to TRBD1 (7 bases). The germline CDR1 and CDR2 sequences are SEHNR and FQNEAQ (reference sequence). The CDR3 length is 14 residues. The V end was cut by 2 bases, the J end by 13 bases, with 18 bases between. The CDR3 is CASSLFQGGETQFF. As DNA, the CDR3 is TGTGCCAGCAGCTTATTCCAGGGGGGAGAGACCCAGTTCTTC.

Only a few counts were recorded for this clonotype. This clone may be a read error of a much larger clone one base away. The chain joins TRBV3-1 to TRBJ2-1; TRBD2 agrees at 12 bases. Germline V gives CDR1 LGHDT, CDR2 YNNKEL (reference sequence). V trimming: 4 bases; J trimming: 0 bases; junction bases outside the gene matches: 10. The CDR3 consists of 19 residues. The CDR3 here is CASSLALAGGRSSYNEQFF. CDR3 nucleotide sequence: TGTGCCAGCAGCCTAGCACTAGCGGGGGGCCGAAGCTCCTACAATGAGCAGTTCTTC.

A single count supports this clonotype. The chain combines TRBV12-3 or TRBV12-4 with TRBJ1-3, with no clear D. This CDR3 comprises 14 residues. Deletions cut 3 bases from V and 1 base from J, with 7 bases between. The CDR3, as DNA: TGTGCCAGCAGTTTCGCTGATTCTGGAAACACCATATATTTT. Translating gives CASSFADSGNTIYF.

There are many counts of this clonotype. The V and J genes are TRBV7-9 and TRBJ2-7; 7 positions match TRBD1. Looked up from germline, CDR1 is SEHNR and CDR2 is FQNEAQ (reference sequence). The junction had 7 bases not matched to a gene; V was cut back by 5 bases and J by 0 bases. The CDR3 is 15 residues long. CDR3 DNA: TGTGCCAGCAGCGCCGCCGGGACAGTCTCCTACGAGCAGTACTTC. This gives the protein CASSAAGTVSYEQYF. Full variable domain (outside the CDR3, taken from reference TRBV7-9 and TRBJ2-7): DTGVSQNPRHKITKRGQNVTFRCDPISEHNRLYWYRQTLGQGPEFLTYFQNEAQLEKSRLLSDRFSAERPKGSFSTLEIQRTEQGDSAMYLCASSAAGTVSYEQYFGPGTRLTVT.

The count of this clonotype is one. This sequence may be a read error, since a much larger clone differs from it by one base. V is TRBV6-6 and J is TRBJ1-1, with TRBD1 identical over 7 bases. The J segment lost 6 bases and the V segment lost 3 bases, leaving 4 bases of the junction unmatched. Germline V gene data show CDR1 as MNHNY and CDR2 as SVGAGI (reference sequence). The CDR3 loop spans 13 amino acids. This chain's CDR3 is CASSYSRGPEAFF. The CDR3 DNA reads as TGTGCCAGCAGTTATTCGAGGGGGCCTGAAGCTTTCTTT.

V usage is TRBV28 and J usage is TRBJ2-7, with D possibly called TRBD1 or TRBD2 (5 bases each). Trimming left V 6 bases short and J 0 bases short, with 27 bases between. The CDR3 is 19 residues long. Germline values: CDR1 MDHEN, CDR2 SYDVKM. CDR3 residues: CASRRLRGDSRKNSYEQYF. CDR3 sequence (DNA): TGTGCCAGCAGACGACTGAGGGGCGACTCCCGAAAGAACTCCTACGAGCAGTACTTC.

This clonotype occurred a few times. Possible read error: a much larger clone is one base away. The chain carries TRBV11-2 and TRBJ2-5; the D gene is possibly TRBD1 (5 bases). V gave up 2 bases and J gave up 0 bases, with 10 bases separating them. Germline lookup yields CDR1 SGHAT and CDR2 FQNNGV. CDR3 length equals 15 residues. As DNA, the CDR3 is TGTGCCAGCAGCTTAAGGGGCCAGGACCAAGAGACCCAGTACTTC. The encoded protein is CASSLRGQDQETQYF.

The table lists this clonotype with a few counts. The V gene is TRBV6-2 or TRBV6-3, the J gene TRBJ1-5; D call uncertain. Looked up from germline, CDR1 is MNHEY and CDR2 is SVGEGT. CDR3 length: 14 residues. With 7 bases removed from V and 2 bases from J, the gap between germline ends came to 12 bases. CDR3 DNA: TGTGCCAGCAAAGAGGAGGCCCGCAATCAGCCCCAGCATTTT. This encodes CASKEEARNQPQHF.

This clonotype came up many times. The CDR3 spells CASSSSGTGISYNEQFF. The CDR3 nucleotides read TGCGCCAGCAGCTCCTCCGGGACAGGGATATCCTACAATGAGCAGTTCTTC. The chain has TRBV5-1 and TRBJ2-1, with TRBD1 identical over 9 bases. Germline CDR1 and CDR2: SGHRS and YFSETQ. The CDR3 covers 17 residues. V lost 3 bases to trimming and J lost 1 base; unmatched junction nucleotides: 8.

CDR3 protein: CASSMGTGGFYEQYF. In DNA form, the CDR3 reads TGTGCCAGTAGTATGGGGACAGGGGGCTTCTACGAGCAGTACTTC. The genes are TRBV19 and TRBJ2-7, with 12 bases identical to TRBD1. Germline values: CDR1 LNHDA, CDR2 SQIVND (reference sequence). The CDR3 sequence is 15 residues long. With V trimmed by 3 bases and J by 3 bases, 3 bases remained unmatched.